What follows are 26 T cell receptor beta chains derived from one specimen sequenced in a study of shared clonotypes between healthy human individuals. The table came from immunoSEQ multiplex PCR; TCRdb's copy has only in-frame clones and leaves some out. The repertoire includes about 2.2 million clones, about 93% of them detected once, and under 2% sits in the top ten. Naive CD8 cells comprised CD45RO-negative, CCR7-positively selected cells, excluding terminally differentiated effector memory CD45RA+ cells. The material sequenced was naive CD8+ T cells from PBMCs. These receptors were obtained from a man aged 18 to 29 in good health. Some clones in this sample may be carry-over from other donors' samples.

The V call is TRBV15, the J call TRBJ1-5, with 7 bases aligning to TRBD1. J was trimmed by 2 bases and V by 1 base; bases with no gene match: 17. Germline CDR1 and CDR2: LNHNV and YYDKDF (reference sequence). This CDR3 region has 20 residues. The CDR3 DNA reads TGTGCCACCAGCAGAGGGTTATGGCAGGGGGAAGCTTTGGGCAATCAGCCCCAGCATTTT. It translates to CATSRGLWQGEALGNQPQHF. Full variable domain (missing parts from reference TRBV15 and TRBJ1-5): DAMVIQNPRYQVTQFGKPVTLSCSQTLNHNVMYWYQQKSSQAPKLLFHYYDKDFNNEADTPDNFQSRRPNTSFCFLDIRSPGLGDTAMYLCATSRGLWQGEALGNQPQHFGDGTRLSIL.

The rearrangement uses TRBV7-9 and TRBJ2-1; 7 bases map to TRBD1. The germline gives CDR1 SEHNR, CDR2 FQNEAQ (reference sequence). This CDR3 spans 14 amino acids. Trimming at V came to 5 bases and at J to 4 bases, leaving 5 bases not matched to a gene. The CDR3 nucleotides read TGTGCCAGCAGCATAGGGACAGCTTACAATGAGCAGTTCTTC. Protein: CASSIGTAYNEQFF.

This chain connects TRBV9 to TRBJ1-3, with D maybe TRBD1 (5 bases). The CDR3 contains 15 residues. V shed 0 bases and J shed 4 bases, with 11 bases lying between them. Germline V CDR1 and CDR2: SGDLS, YYNGEE. The chain's CDR3 is CASSVGMGPGNTIYF. Here the CDR3 DNA reads TGTGCCAGCAGCGTAGGAATGGGGCCCGGAAACACCATATATTTT.

The chain carries TRBV6-5 and TRBJ2-1; 9 positions agree with TRBD1. Losses at the gene ends were 0 bases for V and 15 bases for J; bases not matched to a gene: 6. CDR3 length: 13 residues. Germline CDR1 reads MNHEY; CDR2 reads SVGAGI. Here the CDR3 DNA reads TGTGCCAGCAGTTACTCGACAGGGGGTTTCATGTTCTTC. Translating it yields CASSYSTGGFMFF.

The chain employs TRBV6-6 and TRBJ1-2, with D possibly matching TRBD1 (5 bases). V was cut by 2 bases and J by 0 bases, with 13 bases left in between. CDR3 length: 16 amino acids. Germline values: CDR1 MNHNY, CDR2 SVGAGI (reference sequence). The CDR3 loop is CASSYNLGGANYGYTF. The CDR3 nucleotides are TGTGCCAGCAGTTACAACCTCGGGGGAGCTAACTATGGCTACACCTTC.

This clone was seen only once. The rearrangement links TRBV6-5 to TRBJ1-5; D gene ambiguous. V lost 6 bases to trimming and J lost 2 bases, with 14 bases between them. CDR1 is MNHEY, CDR2 SVGAGI, per germline. The CDR3 covers 15 residues. The CDR3 spells CASSPVRVGNQPQHF. CDR3 DNA sequence: TGTGCCAGCAGCCCTGTGAGGGTGGGCAATCAGCCCCAGCATTTT.

The gene calls are TRBV9 and TRBJ1-1; TRBD1 aligns across 11 bases. The CDR3 totals 14 residues. The germline CDR1 and CDR2 sequences are SGDLS and YYNGEE. J lost 8 bases, V lost 3 bases, and 6 bases had no gene match. CDR3 sequence (DNA): TGTGCCAGCAGCGGGACAGGGGGCGCCCCCGAAGCTTTCTTT. Translated: CASSGTGGAPEAFF.

The gene calls are TRBV5-6 and TRBJ1-1; no clear D. Germline CDR1 SGHDT, CDR2 YYEEEE. Trimming pared 2 bases from V and 0 bases from J, leaving 11 bases between. This CDR3 spans 15 amino acids. The CDR3 protein is CASSLGPKMNTEAFF. DNA for the CDR3: TGTGCCAGCAGCTTAGGCCCGAAGATGAACACTGAAGCTTTCTTT.

V usage is TRBV4-2 and J usage is TRBJ2-5; 13 nucleotides match TRBD2. The germline V gene has CDR1 LGHNA and CDR2 YNFKEQ. V shed 3 bases, J shed 6 bases, and the junction held 1 base outside the gene matches. The CDR3 runs to 14 residues. CDR3 nucleotides: TGTGCCAGCAGCCAGGGACTAGCGGGACAGACCCAGTACTTC. Protein sequence: CASSQGLAGQTQYF.

The rearrangement joins TRBV5-8 to TRBJ2-3; D possibly corresponds to TRBD2 (5 bases). Germline V gene sequence: CDR1 SGHTS, CDR2 YDEGEE. Trimming shortened V by 9 bases and J by 2 bases, and 10 bases separated the two germline ends. The CDR3 is 12 amino acids. In nucleotides, the CDR3 is TGTGCCAACTCCGGGAACACAGATACGCAGTATTTT. Protein product: CANSGNTDTQYF.

The chain is built from TRBV4-2 and TRBJ2-1; a weak D match, TRBD1 (6 bases). The germline gives CDR1 LGHNA, CDR2 YNFKEQ. The CDR3 has 14 amino acids. V dropped 4 bases and J dropped 5 bases, with 12 bases sitting between them. The CDR3 region is CASSPRTDHNEQFF. As DNA, the CDR3 is TGTGCCAGCAGCCCACGGACAGACCACAATGAGCAGTTCTTC.

This chain connects TRBV6-5 to TRBJ1-5, with D perhaps TRBD1 (6 bases). The length of the CDR3 is 14 residues. Germline V CDR1 and CDR2: MNHEY, SVGAGI. V was shortened by 6 bases and J by 3 bases, with 12 bases between the two germline ends. Written as DNA, the CDR3 is TGTGCCAGCAGGCCGGGGGCGAACAATCAGCCCCAGCATTTT. This translates into CASRPGANNQPQHF.

V and J are TRBV27 and TRBJ1-1, with D unresolved. Germline CDR1 and CDR2: MNHEY and SMNVEV (reference sequence). Trimming removed 1 base at V and 1 base at J, with 16 bases between. The CDR3 is 17 residues long. The CDR3 spells CASSLLLGLGPNTEAFF. The CDR3 DNA reads TGTGCCAGCAGTTTATTATTGGGGTTGGGTCCGAACACTGAAGCTTTCTTT.

The chain combines TRBV7-9 with TRBJ1-1; D is ambiguous. The V and J ends lost 4 bases and 0 bases respectively, with 12 bases between them. The germline CDR1 and CDR2 sequences are SEHNR and FQNEAQ (reference sequence). The CDR3 is 15 residues long. DNA for the CDR3: TGTGCCAGCAGCTCCGCAACCTCCATGAACACTGAAGCTTTCTTT. Protein sequence: CASSSATSMNTEAFF.

The J gene is TRBJ1-4, the V gene TRBV9; maybe TRBD1 (5 bases). The germline gives CDR1 SGDLS, CDR2 YYNGEE. This CDR3 is 15 amino acids long. Trimming took 0 bases from V and 5 from J, leaving 11 bases between them. The CDR3 loop reads CASSVEGSRNEKLFF. As DNA, the CDR3 is TGTGCCAGCAGCGTAGAGGGGAGCAGGAATGAAAAACTGTTTTTT. Combining the CDR3 with reference TRBV9 and TRBJ1-4 gives the whole variable domain DSGVTQTPKHLITATGQRVTLRCSPRSGDLSVYWYQQSLDQGLQFLIQYYNGEERAKGNILERFSAQQFPDLHSELNLSSLELGDSALYFCASSVEGSRNEKLFFGSGTQLSVL.

This clone came up a few times. Relative to the germline gene, one junction end is altered; a read error may explain this. The rearrangement uses TRBV6-1 and TRBJ1-5; D remains unclear. The CDR3 contains 14 residues. The germline V gene encodes CDR1 MNHNS and CDR2 SASEGT. The CDR3 region has the DNA TGTGCCAGCGGTGAAGGACCAAGCAATCAGCCCCAGCATTTT. Protein sequence: CASGEGPSNQPQHF.

This clone has only one observation. This sequence joins TRBV7-9 and TRBJ2-5; a possible D gene is TRBD2 (7 bases). V was pared by 0 bases and J by 1 base, with 21 bases between. CDR1 is SEHNR, CDR2 FQNEAQ, per germline (reference sequence). The CDR3 is made up of 19 amino acids. The CDR3 loop is CASSLADRVGGRPQETQYF. As DNA, the CDR3 is TGTGCCAGCAGCTTAGCCGATAGGGTGGGGGGGCGGCCCCAAGAGACCCAGTACTTC.

V gene TRBV28 combines with J gene TRBJ1-5, with 8 bases identical to TRBD1. With 7 bases clipped from V and 4 bases from J, the junction kept 6 bases outside the gene matches. Germline assignment: CDR1 MDHEN and CDR2 SYDVKM. The CDR3 has 14 residues. CDR3 DNA: TGTGCCAGCAAAGGGGACAGGCTAAATCAGCCCCAGCATTTT. It encodes CASKGDRLNQPQHF.

The chain employs TRBV18 and TRBJ1-5; D possibly corresponds to TRBD1 (6 bases). CDR3 size: 16 residues. V lost 0 bases to trimming and J lost 1 base, with 10 bases between them. Germline values: CDR1 KGHSH, CDR2 LQKENI. The CDR3 DNA reads TGTGCCAGCTCACCACCCGGGGGGCCGAGCAATCAGCCCCAGCATTTT. Translating gives CASSPPGGPSNQPQHF.

The chain has TRBV4-2 and TRBJ2-7; D unclear. The CDR3 spans 14 residues. Per the germline V gene, CDR1 is LGHNA and CDR2 is YNFKEQ. Trimming removed 0 bases from V and 0 bases from J, with 6 bases in between. CDR3 sequence (DNA): TGTGCCAGCAGCCAAGAGACGAGCTCCTACGAGCAGTACTTC. It specifies CASSQETSSYEQYF.

The CDR3 coding sequence is TGTGCCAGCAGCGTAGAAACGGGAGTGGGGGAGACCCAGTACTTC. The encoded protein is CASSVETGVGETQYF. The chain employs TRBV9 and TRBJ2-5; TRBD2 might be the D (6 bases). CDR3 length: 15 amino acids. The V gene's germline CDR1 is SGDLS and CDR2 YYNGEE. V lost 0 bases to trimming and J lost 5 bases, with 14 bases between them.

The V and J genes are TRBV4-1 and TRBJ2-2; D uncertain. The germline V gene has CDR1 MGHRA and CDR2 YSYEKL. The CDR3 totals 15 residues. The germline V and J ends were trimmed by 0 bases and 6 bases, with 11 bases remaining between them. CDR3 sequence (DNA): TGCGCCAGCAGCCAAGATCGTGCCCGAGCCGGGGAGCTGTTTTTT. Its protein product is CASSQDRARAGELFF.

This clone was seen only a few times. Distinct nucleotide sequences in the sample also encode this CDR3. The chain is built from TRBV20-1 and TRBJ2-2; D is unresolved. Trimming shortened V by 3 bases and J by 7 bases, and 6 bases separated the two germline ends. The germline V gene encodes CDR1 DFQATT and CDR2 SNEGSKA (reference sequence). The CDR3 length is 11 residues. Here the CDR3 reads CSAREYGELFF. The CDR3 DNA is TGCAGTGCTAGGGAGTACGGGGAGCTGTTTTTT.

This sequence joins TRBV5-8 and TRBJ1-1; D remains ambiguous. There are 14 residues in the CDR3. Germline V gives CDR1 SGHTS, CDR2 YDEGEE. Trimming took off 1 base at V and 0 bases at J, with 7 bases between the two ends. The CDR3 protein is CASSLLGMNTEAFF. The CDR3 nucleotides are TGTGCCAGCAGCTTGCTTGGAATGAACACTGAAGCTTTCTTT.

The chain uses TRBV28 and TRBJ1-2, with a weak D call TRBD1 (5 bases). Germline loops: CDR1 MDHEN, CDR2 SYDVKM. The CDR3 has 17 amino acids. With 4 bases removed from V and 1 base from J, the gap between germline ends came to 19 bases. CDR3 nucleotide sequence: TGTGCCAGCAGTTCCATGGGGACTACGCTCAATAACTATGGCTACACCTTC. It translates to CASSSMGTTLNNYGYTF.

This rearrangement joins TRBV9 to TRBJ2-3; D unclear. CDR3 length: 15 amino acids. Germline assignment: CDR1 SGDLS and CDR2 YYNGEE. Trimming removed 0 bases from V and 3 bases from J, with 11 bases in between. The CDR3 DNA follows: TGTGCCAGCAGCGTAGGGACCCTGGGTACAGATACGCAGTATTTT. Translation: CASSVGTLGTDTQYF.